The next 10 T cell receptor beta chains were all read from a single sample in a study of graft-versus-host responses after intestinal transplantation. Sequencing used immunoSEQ multiplex PCR; TCRdb keeps in-frame clones, though not all of them. This table has some 130,000 clones, more than 90% appearing once. Their antigen targets remain unknown. Here the sequenced sample was unstimulated CD4+ T cells sorted from spleen or lymph node cells, taken before intestinal transplant. The source of these receptors is a human donor who received an intestinal transplant.

The genes are TRBV6-6 and TRBJ2-4, with D possibly matching TRBD1 (5 bases). Germline CDR1 and CDR2: MNHNY and SVGAGI (reference sequence). The CDR3 covers 15 residues. With 5 bases removed from V and 0 bases from J, the gap between germline ends came to 11 bases. As DNA, the CDR3 is TGTGCCAGCAGTACGGCAGGGTTAGCCAAAAACATTCAGTACTTC. It encodes CASSTAGLAKNIQYF.

This clone was counted a single time. The rearrangement links TRBV6-5 to TRBJ2-6; D call uncertain. Germline V CDR1 and CDR2: MNHEY, SVGAGI. V lost 0 bases and J 0 bases, leaving 6 bases between the germline ends. The CDR3 is made up of 16 amino acids. The chain's CDR3 is CASSYSANSGANVLTF. Written as DNA, the CDR3 is TGTGCCAGCAGTTACTCAGCGAACTCTGGGGCCAACGTCCTGACTTTC.

This rearrangement joins TRBV30 to TRBJ1-2; D is possibly TRBD1 (6 bases). The CDR3 sequence is 14 residues long. The germline CDR1 and CDR2 sequences are GTSNPN and SVGIG (reference sequence). Trimming cost V 5 bases and J 7 bases, with 20 bases left between them. Here the CDR3 DNA reads TGTGCCTGGGAACCGGGACACCGAAGTCGTGGCTACACCTTC. Protein product: CAWEPGHRSRGYTF. The full variable domain, in which reference TRBV30 and TRBJ1-2 provide the parts outside the CDR3, is SQTIHQWPATLVQPVGSPLSLECTVEGTSNPNLYWYRQAAGRGLQLLFYSVGIGQISSEVPQNLSASRPQDRQFILSSKKLLLSDSGFYLCAWEPGHRSRGYTFGSGTRLTVV.

In DNA, the CDR3 is TGTGCCAGTAGACTAAGAGGAAACAGGGCTCAGGCTGAAGCTTTCTTT. This sequence encodes CASRLRGNRAQAEAFF. J is TRBJ1-1 and V is TRBV19; a possible D gene is TRBD1 (6 bases). The V and J ends lost 6 bases and 6 bases respectively, with 23 bases between them. The CDR3 loop spans 16 amino acids. Germline V gives CDR1 LNHDA, CDR2 SQIVND (reference sequence).

This clone appeared once. This chain links TRBV7-7 with TRBJ2-3, with D possibly matching TRBD1 (5 bases). CDR3 size: 14 residues. The V end lost 5 bases, the J end lost 8 bases, and 17 bases lay between the germline ends. CDR1 SSHAT and CDR2 FNYEAQ come from the germline V gene (reference sequence). The CDR3 reads CASSPGYDRGTQYF. The CDR3 DNA follows: TGTGCCAGCAGCCCCGGGTATGACAGAGGTACGCAGTATTTT.

The chain recombines TRBV7-2 with TRBJ2-5; D gene uncertain. TRBJ2-7 matches the DNA end more closely, so the J call is doubtful. The germline V gene has CDR1 SGHTA and CDR2 FQGNSA. The CDR3 has 15 amino acids. Here the CDR3 reads CASSLSLGPPYEQYF. The CDR3 nucleotides read TGTGCCAGCAGCTTAAGCCTAGGACCACCCTACGAGCAGTACTTC.

The chain couples TRBV19 to TRBJ1-1; D remains unclear. Germline assignment: CDR1 LNHDA and CDR2 SQIVND (reference sequence). This CDR3 has 14 residues. The V gene lost 2 bases and the J gene lost 1 base, with 8 bases spanning the gap. CDR3 coding DNA: TGTGCCAGTAGTATACCGGCAACGAACACTGAAGCTTTCTTT. Its translation: CASSIPATNTEAFF.

This chain connects TRBV4-1 to TRBJ1-2; 7 bases fit TRBD1. Per germline, CDR1 MGHRA and CDR2 YSYEKL. The CDR3 spans 14 residues. V shed 7 bases and J 8 bases; nucleotides not matched to a gene: 13. CDR3 protein: CASTPTGPSGGYTF. For the CDR3, the DNA is TGCGCCAGCACCCCGACAGGGCCTTCTGGCGGCTACACCTTC.

The chain combines TRBV2 with TRBJ1-6; D is undetermined. Trimming left V 6 bases short and J 7 bases short, with 13 bases between. Per germline, CDR1 SNHLY and CDR2 FYNNEI. The CDR3 loop spans 14 amino acids. In DNA, the CDR3 is TGTGCCAGCAGCCTCGAGTTGGGAAATTCACCCCTCCACTTT. Amino acid sequence: CASSLELGNSPLHF.

A note on this clone: This CDR3 is also generated by other DNA sequences in the sample. This chain links TRBV5-1 with TRBJ1-1, with D tentatively TRBD1 (6 bases). The CDR3 extends over 14 amino acids. Looked up from germline, CDR1 is SGHRS and CDR2 is YFSETQ. The V and J ends lost 0 bases and 3 bases respectively, with 9 bases between them. CDR3 residues: CASSLVGGDTEAFF. The CDR3, as DNA: TGCGCCAGCAGCTTGGTCGGGGGCGACACTGAAGCTTTCTTT.